This T cell receptor (beta chain) was identified in a study of response to subunit inactivated influenza vaccine. TCRdb used MiXCR to reprocess the RT-PCR reads, holding one entry per CDR3 protein. The table shows around 540,000 distinct CDR3 sequences, with 10% to 15% occurring only once. A note on this clonotype: Its specificity is not known.

Germline V CDR1 and CDR2: SGHVS, FQNEAQ. J lost 6 bases, V lost 5 bases, and 10 bases had no gene match. The CDR3 runs to 16 residues. The study, taken as a whole, reports: Few new T cells, the authors suggested, are recruited by each seasonal influenza vaccination.

The sequence came from a man aged 45-60 years who received an inactivated influenza vaccine. This specimen consisted of PBMCs from blood, obtained on the day of vaccination. The gene calls are TRBV7-8 and TRBJ2-2, with 9 bases matching TRBD1. The CDR3 loop reads CASSPTQGAFAGELFF. DNA of the CDR3: TGTGCCAGCAGCCCAACACAGGGGGCGTTTGCCGGGGAGCTGTTTTTT.